This TCR beta chain was sequenced in a study of STAT5B mutations in CD4+ large granular lymphocyte leukemia. Study results and limitations: Patient CD4-sorted repertoires stayed more clonal than healthy ones after leukemic-clone removal. Compared with healthy controls (2/35), patient top clones favored TRBV06 (8/27).

Buffy coats from healthy blood donors served as controls. Sequencing was at survey level. Method: immunoSEQ multiplex PCR; TCRdb's copy keeps in-frame clones and lacks some. Seen here are fewer than 35,000 clones, less than 80% observed once, and the top ten hold around 2.6%. Details on this clone: Its matching antigen is unknown.

Germline CDR1 reads MNHNS; CDR2 reads SASEGT. Trimming took 3 bases from V and 9 from J; bases not matched to a gene: 5. This CDR3 is built from 14 residues. This receptor was identified in a human donor in good health. Sequencing was performed on CD4+ T cells from blood buffy coats. The chain is built from TRBV6-1 and TRBJ1-6, with TRBD1 matching over 7 bases. The CDR3 bases are TGTGCCAGCAGTGAGCAGGGGGAAGTTTCACCCCTCCACTTT. It encodes CASSEQGEVSPLHF.